This T cell receptor (beta chain) was identified in a study of identical twins. This clonotype showed up just a few times. TCRdb re-called the 5' RACE reads with MiXCR, one entry per CDR3 protein. The sample contains around 530,000 distinct CDR3 sequences, roughly 15% of which appear only once. CDR1 SGHDN and CDR2 FVKESK come from the germline V gene. V was shortened by 4 bases and J by 0 bases, with 12 bases between the two germline ends. There are 16 residues in the CDR3. Healthy Caucasian individuals made up all the donors. The same sample was also studied in work on yellow fever vaccine responses in identical twins. That work contributes: Reportedly, twins' vaccine T cell responses looked partly convergent and partly personalized.

This receptor was taken from a woman aged 18 to 35 in good health. J is TRBJ2-2 and V is TRBV14; D might be TRBD1 or TRBD2, each matching 6 bases. Input material: CD4+ T cells sorted from blood. The CDR3 reads CASSPLGGANTGELFF. In nucleotides, the CDR3 is TGTGCCAGCAGCCCCTTGGGGGGCGCGAACACCGGGGAGCTGTTTTTT.